The present T cell receptor (beta chain) was sequenced within a study of CD8+CD57+ T cells in acquired aplastic anemia. Study in general: The sorted CD4+ and CD8+ cells yielded an average approximately 3 ug of DNA.

Genomic DNA, the template, was used for profiling of the TCR beta VDJ and CDR3. Each CDR3 protein is one row after TCRdb ran MiXCR on the reads. The table has approximately 81,000 distinct CDR3 sequences, under 50% seen once; the top ten hold roughly 70%. The V and J ends lost 8 bases and 10 bases respectively, with 15 bases between them. Germline assignment: CDR1 SGHTA and CDR2 FQGNSA. The CDR3 has 13 amino acids. The V call is TRBV7-2, the J call TRBJ1-6; D may be TRBD1 (6 bases). The sequence came from a human donor in good health, serving as a control. Sequencing input: sorted CD4+, CD8+, or CD8+CD57+ T cells (not recorded which) from PBMCs. CDR3 in amino acids: CASSGKGGSPLHF. The CDR3 DNA is TGTGCCAGCTCCGGTAAGGGGGGCTCACCCCTCCACTTT.